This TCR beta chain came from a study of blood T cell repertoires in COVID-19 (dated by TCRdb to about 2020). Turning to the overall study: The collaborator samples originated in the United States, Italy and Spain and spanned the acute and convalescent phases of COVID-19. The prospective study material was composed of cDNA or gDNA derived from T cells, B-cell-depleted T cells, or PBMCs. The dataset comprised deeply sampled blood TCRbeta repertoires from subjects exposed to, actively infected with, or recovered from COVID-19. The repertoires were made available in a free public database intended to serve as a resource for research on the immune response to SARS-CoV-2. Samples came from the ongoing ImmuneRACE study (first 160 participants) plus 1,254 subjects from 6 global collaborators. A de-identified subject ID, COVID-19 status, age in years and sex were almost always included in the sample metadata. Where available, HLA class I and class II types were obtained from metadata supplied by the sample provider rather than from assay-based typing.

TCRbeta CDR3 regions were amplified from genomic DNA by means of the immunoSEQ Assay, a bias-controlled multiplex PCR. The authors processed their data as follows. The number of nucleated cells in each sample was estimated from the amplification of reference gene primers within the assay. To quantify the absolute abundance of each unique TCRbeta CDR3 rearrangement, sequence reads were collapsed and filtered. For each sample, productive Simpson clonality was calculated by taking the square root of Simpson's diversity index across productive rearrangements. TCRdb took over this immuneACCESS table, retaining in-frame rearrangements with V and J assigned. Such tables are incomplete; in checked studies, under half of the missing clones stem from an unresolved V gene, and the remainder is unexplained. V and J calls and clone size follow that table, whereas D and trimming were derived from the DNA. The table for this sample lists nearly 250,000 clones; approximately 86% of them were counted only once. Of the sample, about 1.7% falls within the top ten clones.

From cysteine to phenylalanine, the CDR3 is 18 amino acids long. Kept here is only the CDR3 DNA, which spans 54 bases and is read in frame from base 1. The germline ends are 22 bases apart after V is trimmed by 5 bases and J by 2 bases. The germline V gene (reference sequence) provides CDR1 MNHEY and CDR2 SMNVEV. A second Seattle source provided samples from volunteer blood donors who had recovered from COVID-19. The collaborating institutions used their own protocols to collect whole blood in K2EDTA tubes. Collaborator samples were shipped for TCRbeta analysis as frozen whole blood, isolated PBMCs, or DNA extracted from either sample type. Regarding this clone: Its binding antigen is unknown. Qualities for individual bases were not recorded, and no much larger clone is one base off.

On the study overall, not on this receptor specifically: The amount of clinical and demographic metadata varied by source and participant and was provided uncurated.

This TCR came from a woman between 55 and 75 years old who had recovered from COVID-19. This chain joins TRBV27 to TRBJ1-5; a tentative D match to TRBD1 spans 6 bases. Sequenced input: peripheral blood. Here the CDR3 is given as CASSRVGWGRWGNQPQHF. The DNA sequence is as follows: TGTGCCAGCAGTCGGGTTGGGTGGGGGCGATGGGGCAATCAGCCCCAGCATTTT.